This TCR beta chain was captured by sequencing in a study of OX40 agonist ivuxolimab in advanced cancers. Study as a whole: Ivuxolimab, an antibody acting as an agonist of OX40 (CD134), was used to treat patients.

Remarks on this clone: Its antigen remains unknown.

Study-wide results and caveats: Partial responders at 0.1-3.0 mg/kg had among the lowest clonal expansion. At doses 0.1 to 3.0 mg/kg, CD4+ and CD8+ clones expanded.

Produced via immunoSEQ multiplex PCR; TCRdb's table is partial and in-frame only. The sample contains about 100,000 clones, 89% of which appear only once. Blood specimens came from baseline, cycle 4 day 1, and cycle 7 day 1. This material consisted of CD4+ or CD8+ T cells sorted from blood, taken in a trial of the OX40 agonist ivuxolimab. The clonotype originates from an adult with an advanced solid tumor such as melanoma, head and neck, liver or kidney cancer.

The CDR3 nucleotides are TGTGCCAGCAGTTTAACGGTCTTAGCGGGCGGAGCCTACGAGCAGTACTTC. Encoded protein: CASSLTVLAGGAYEQYF. This chain uses TRBV27 with TRBJ2-7, with 7 nucleotides matching TRBD2. The CDR3 runs 17 residues. J lost 2 bases, V lost 2 bases, and 12 bases had no gene match. The germline V gene has CDR1 MNHEY and CDR2 SMNVEV (reference sequence).